The TCR beta chain under discussion was sequenced for a study of CD8 T cells in Susac syndrome. CDR3 size: 15 residues. Trimming took off 0 bases at V and 1 base at J, with 8 bases between the two ends. The germline V gene has CDR1 SGDLS and CDR2 YYNGEE. The RNA, roughly 0.5 to 1 ug, was put through reverse transcription using random hexamers. Using its own MiXCR run on the immunoSEQ multiplex PCR reads, TCRdb lists one record per CDR3 protein. Here the sample spans roughly 190,000 distinct CDR3 sequences, over 85% being singletons. The sequence derives from a human donor in good health. The rearrangement links TRBV9 to TRBJ2-1; D is unresolved. The sequenced material came from CD4+ T cells from PBMCs. CDR3 residues: CASSVGSYSYNEQFF. The CDR3 coding sequence is TGTGCCAGCAGCGTAGGGAGCTATTCCTACAATGAGCAGTTCTTC.